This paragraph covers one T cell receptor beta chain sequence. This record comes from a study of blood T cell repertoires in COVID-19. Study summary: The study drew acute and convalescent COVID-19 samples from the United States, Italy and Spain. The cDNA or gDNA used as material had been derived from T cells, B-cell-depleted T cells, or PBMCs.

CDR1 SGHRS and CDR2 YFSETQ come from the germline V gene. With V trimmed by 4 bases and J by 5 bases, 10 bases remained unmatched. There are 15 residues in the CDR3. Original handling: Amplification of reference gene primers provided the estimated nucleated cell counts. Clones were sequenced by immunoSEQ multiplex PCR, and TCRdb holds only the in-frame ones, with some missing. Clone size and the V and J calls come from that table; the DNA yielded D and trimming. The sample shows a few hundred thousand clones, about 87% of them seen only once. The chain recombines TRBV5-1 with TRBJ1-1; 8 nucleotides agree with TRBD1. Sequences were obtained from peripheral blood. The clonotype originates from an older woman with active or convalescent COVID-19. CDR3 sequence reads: CASSAPGTGGTEAFF. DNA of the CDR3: TGCGCCAGCAGCGCTCCCGGGACAGGAGGGACTGAAGCTTTCTTT.